A single sample is the source of the 25 T cell receptor beta chains below, sequenced in a study of blood T cell repertoires in COVID-19. Only in-frame clones appear in the TCRdb table, and some are missing; sequencing was by immunoSEQ multiplex PCR. The data hold some 140,000 clones, with roughly 87% observed a single time. Sequences were obtained from PBMCs or T cells enriched from blood (not recorded which). These receptors were collected from a man under 40 who had recovered from COVID-19.

V gene TRBV19 combines with J gene TRBJ1-2, with TRBD1 as a possible D gene (6 bases). Germline CDR1 LNHDA, CDR2 SQIVND (reference sequence). Trimming pared 7 bases from V and 5 bases from J, leaving 14 bases between. The CDR3 totals 13 residues. The CDR3 DNA reads as TGTGCCAGTACCCAGAAGGGGGATTATGGCTACACCTTC. Protein sequence: CASTQKGDYGYTF. Full variable domain (remainder filled in from reference TRBV19 and TRBJ1-2): DGGITQSPKYLFRKEGQNVTLSCEQNLNHDAMYWYRQDPGQGLRLIYYSQIVNDFQKGDIAEGYSVSREKKESFPLTVTSAQKNPTAFYLCASTQKGDYGYTFGSGTRLTVV.

This clone showed up just once. The chain couples TRBV19 to TRBJ2-2; 12 bases fit TRBD2. V lost 4 bases and J lost 0; bases outside the gene matches: 9. Per the germline V gene, CDR1 is LNHDA and CDR2 is SQIVND (reference sequence). The CDR3 loop spans 19 amino acids. In nucleotides, the CDR3 is TGTGCCAGTAGTAGAGAAACCGCTAGCGGGAGGGCGAACACCGGGGAGCTGTTTTTT. Translation: CASSRETASGRANTGELFF.

The chain uses TRBV7-9 and TRBJ2-5; no clear D gene. With 3 bases removed from V and 5 bases from J, the gap between germline ends came to 4 bases. The CDR3 runs 11 residues. From germline, CDR1 is SEHNR and CDR2 FQNEAQ (reference sequence). The CDR3 protein is CASSFGETQYF. DNA of the CDR3: TGTGCCAGCAGCTTCGGGGAGACCCAGTACTTC.

This chain uses TRBV5-4 with TRBJ2-2, with unresolved D. The CDR3 contains 15 residues. Germline assignment: CDR1 SGHNT and CDR2 YYREEE (reference sequence). Trimming left V 0 bases short and J 0 bases short, with 6 bases between. The CDR3 is CASSLGGSNTGELFF. Here the CDR3 DNA reads TGTGCCAGCAGCTTGGGTGGCTCGAACACCGGGGAGCTGTTTTTT.

V gene TRBV20-1 combines with J gene TRBJ2-7, with D possibly matching TRBD2 (6 bases). From germline, CDR1 is DFQATT and CDR2 SNEGSKA (reference sequence). The CDR3 length is 13 residues. The V and J ends lost 3 bases and 4 bases respectively, with 13 bases between them. CDR3 amino acids: CSASLSGVYEQYF. As DNA, the CDR3 is TGCAGTGCTAGTCTGTCGGGAGTTTACGAGCAGTACTTC.

This clone came up once. The genes are TRBV27 and TRBJ2-1; TRBD2 agrees at 9 bases. The CDR3 runs 15 residues. After removal of 0 bases from V and 10 bases from J, the junction contained 7 bases not matched to a gene. Germline-derived CDR1 and CDR2 are MNHEY and SMNVEV (reference sequence). CDR3 DNA: TGTGCCAGCAGTTTATCTGGCGCGGGGGGGCGGGAGCAGTTCTTC. It yields the protein CASSLSGAGGREQFF.

The chain carries TRBV4-1 and TRBJ2-2; D perhaps matches TRBD2 (5 bases). This CDR3 comprises 15 residues. V was shortened by 6 bases and J by 1 base, with 12 bases between the two germline ends. Germline CDR1 and CDR2: MGHRA and YSYEKL. CDR3 residues: CASRKGRGNTGELFF. The DNA of the CDR3 is TGCGCCAGCAGAAAAGGACGGGGGAACACCGGGGAGCTGTTTTTT.

This rearrangement joins TRBV27 to TRBJ1-2; D might be TRBD1 (6 bases). Per the germline V gene, CDR1 is MNHEY and CDR2 is SMNVEV (reference sequence). Trimming left V 6 bases short and J 4 bases short, with 24 bases between. CDR3 size: 17 residues. Here the CDR3 reads CASSPTGASFYSYGYTF. DNA for the CDR3: TGTGCCAGCAGCCCGACAGGTGCTTCCTTCTACTCCTATGGCTACACCTTC.

This chain links TRBV7-3 with TRBJ2-2, with 9 bases aligning to TRBD1. Looked up from germline, CDR1 is SGHTA and CDR2 is FQGTGA. The CDR3 runs to 15 residues. V gave up 5 bases and J gave up 3 bases; unmatched junction bases: 4. CDR3 sequence: CASSAGTGYTGELFF. CDR3 DNA sequence: TGTGCCAGCAGCGCCGGGACAGGGTACACCGGGGAGCTGTTTTTT.

This clone was seen more than once but under ten times. The chain employs TRBV5-1 and TRBJ2-7; 10 bases agree with TRBD1. J gave up 2 bases and V 4 bases, and 6 bases lay outside the gene matches. Germline V gene lookup returns CDR1 SGHRS and CDR2 YFSETQ. The CDR3 is made up of 15 amino acids. CDR3 loop: CASSPGGTGAYEQYF. The CDR3 nucleotides are TGCGCCAGCAGCCCGGGAGGGACAGGGGCCTACGAGCAGTACTTC.

This clone was counted only a few times. The chain links TRBV10-2 to TRBJ2-5; the D is unclear. CDR3 size: 14 residues. V lost 2 bases, J lost 2 bases, and 9 bases lay in between. Germline CDR1 reads WSHSY; CDR2 reads SAAADI. CDR3 region: CASSETELQETQYF. Here the CDR3 DNA reads TGCGCCAGCAGTGAGACGGAGTTACAAGAGACCCAGTACTTC.

The J gene is TRBJ2-1, the V gene TRBV21-1; TRBD2, the table's D call, was not compared with the DNA. TRBV21-1 is a listed pseudogene. This CDR3 is built from 15 residues. The chain's CDR3 is CASSKGDPSGDEQFF. In nucleotides, the CDR3 is TGTGCCAGCAGCAAAGGGGACCCTAGCGGGGATGAGCAGTTCTTC.

This chain connects TRBV14 to TRBJ2-3, with D maybe TRBD2 (5 bases). The CDR3 spans 13 residues. Germline lookup yields CDR1 SGHDN and CDR2 FVKESK. The ends were cut back, 4 bases at V and 2 bases at J, with 7 bases in the middle. The CDR3 region has the DNA TGTGCCAGCAGCCCAGCGGACACAGATACGCAGTATTTT. It encodes CASSPADTDTQYF.

The CDR3 DNA sequence: TGCGCCAGCAGCACCGGGCCCAGGGGCTCTGGAAACACCATATATTTT. As protein: CASSTGPRGSGNTIYF. The J gene is TRBJ1-3, the V gene TRBV4-1, with D tentatively TRBD1 (6 bases). Trimming removed 5 bases from V and 0 bases from J, with 14 bases in between. The CDR3 is 16 residues long. The germline gives CDR1 MGHRA, CDR2 YSYEKL.

V is TRBV15 and J is TRBJ2-2; TRBD1 matches 7 bases. The CDR3 is 17 amino acids. Germline V gene sequence: CDR1 LNHNV, CDR2 YYDKDF (reference sequence). V lost 0 bases, J lost 4 bases, and 8 bases stayed unmatched. CDR3 coding DNA: TGTGCCACCAGCAGAGATAGGCCAGGGGGTACCACCGGGGAGCTGTTTTTT. Its protein is CATSRDRPGGTTGELFF. The whole variable domain, filled in from reference TRBV15 and TRBJ2-2, reads DAMVIQNPRYQVTQFGKPVTLSCSQTLNHNVMYWYQQKSSQAPKLLFHYYDKDFNNEADTPDNFQSRRPNTSFCFLDIRSPGLGDTAMYLCATSRDRPGGTTGELFFGEGSRLTVL.

The chain recombines TRBV7-9 with TRBJ2-1, with 10 positions matching TRBD1. Per germline, CDR1 SEHNR and CDR2 FQNEAQ (reference sequence). J gave up 8 bases and V 7 bases, and 14 bases lay outside the gene matches. CDR3 length: 16 residues. The CDR3 here is CASNLHSGTGVDEQFF. CDR3 DNA sequence: TGTGCCAGCAACCTCCACTCCGGGACAGGGGTGGATGAGCAGTTCTTC.

V usage is TRBV15 and J usage is TRBJ2-7; 10 bases agree with TRBD1. Germline CDR1 reads LNHNV; CDR2 reads YYDKDF (reference sequence). V was pared by 3 bases and J by 3 bases, with 8 bases of the junction left unmatched. The CDR3 extends over 16 amino acids. The CDR3 DNA reads as TGTGCCACCAGCAGGGGGACAGGGGCGTTATACTACGAGCAGTACGTC. It encodes CATSRGTGALYYEQYV.

The chain couples TRBV19 to TRBJ2-5, with TRBD1 matching 10 bases. The V and J ends lost 5 bases and 4 bases, in that order; junction bases with no gene match: 7. There are 15 residues in the CDR3. In germline, CDR1 is LNHDA, CDR2 SQIVND (reference sequence). The chain's CDR3 is CASSPTRQGAETQYF. CDR3 DNA: TGTGCCAGTAGTCCTACTCGACAGGGGGCAGAGACCCAGTACTTC.

The V gene is TRBV6-2 or TRBV6-3, the J gene TRBJ2-3; 7 bases are a match to TRBD1. The CDR3 length is 14 residues. The trim removed 5 bases at V and 9 bases at J, leaving 11 bases unmatched. From germline, CDR1 is MNHEY and CDR2 SVGEGT. In DNA, the CDR3 is TGTGCCAGCAGTCCCTCCCGGGACAGTTTGACGCAGTATTTT. Translated: CASSPSRDSLTQYF.

This rearrangement joins TRBV18 to TRBJ2-7, with 7 bases fitting TRBD1. Germline V gene data show CDR1 as KGHSH and CDR2 as LQKENI. The CDR3 contains 14 residues. J lost 3 bases, V lost 3 bases, and 5 bases had no gene match. The CDR3 sequence: CASSPGTDVYEQYF. In DNA, the CDR3 is TGTGCCAGCTCACCCGGGACAGACGTCTACGAGCAGTACTTC.

The chain employs TRBV2 and TRBJ1-1; D not certain. V was pared by 2 bases and J by 1 base, with 11 bases between. The CDR3 spans 15 residues. Germline values: CDR1 SNHLY, CDR2 FYNNEI. As DNA, the CDR3 is TGTGCCAGCAGTGAATTGGAACAGCCGAACACTGAAGCTTTCTTT. It encodes CASSELEQPNTEAFF.

J is TRBJ2-2 and V is TRBV5-6; D possibly corresponds to TRBD1 (6 bases). CDR1 and CDR2 from the germline V gene are SGHDT and YYEEEE. The length of the CDR3 is 14 residues. The V gene lost 4 bases and the J gene lost 2 bases, with 9 bases spanning the gap. CDR3 sequence: CASSPGHNTGELFF. The CDR3 DNA reads TGTGCCAGCAGCCCGGGACATAACACCGGGGAGCTGTTTTTT. The full variable domain, its missing parts supplied by reference TRBV5-6 and TRBJ2-2, is DAGVTQSPTHLIKTRGQQVTLRCSPKSGHDTVSWYQQALGQGPQFIFQYYEEEERQRGNFPDRFSGHQFPNYSSELNVNALLLGDSALYLCASSPGHNTGELFFGEGSRLTVL.

The genes are TRBV7-2 and TRBJ2-3, with D perhaps TRBD2 (6 bases). The CDR3 spans 17 residues. V lost 3 bases and J 10 bases, leaving 26 bases between the germline ends. CDR1 and CDR2 (germline): SGHTA, FQGNSA. The CDR3 nucleotides read TGTGCCAGCAGCTTGGAAGACCTCGGGACTTATTCTGAGGCGCAGTATTTT. Its protein is CASSLEDLGTYSEAQYF.

The chain is built from TRBV2 and TRBJ2-1; 7 bases line up with TRBD1. The V and J ends lost 5 bases and 0 bases, in that order; junction bases with no gene match: 7. CDR1 and CDR2 from the germline V gene are SNHLY and FYNNEI. This CDR3 region has 16 residues. The CDR3 here is CASSFMTGISYNEQFF. For the CDR3, the DNA is TGTGCCAGCAGTTTTATGACAGGGATCTCCTACAATGAGCAGTTCTTC.

This chain joins TRBV5-1 and TRBJ2-2, with 7 bases that match TRBD1. The trim removed 4 bases at V and 3 bases at J, leaving 6 bases unmatched. The germline gives CDR1 SGHRS, CDR2 YFSETQ. This CDR3 has 15 residues. The CDR3 DNA follows: TGCGCCAGCAGCCAAGGGGGCTTAGACACCGGGGAGCTGTTTTTT. This translates into CASSQGGLDTGELFF.